What follows is one TCR beta chain and its context. Its antigen is as yet unknown. This specimen belongs to a study of chemoradiotherapy in HPV16-positive cancers. General observations from the study: Non-HPV-specific T cells did not expand in tumors during treatment, whereas candidate HPV-specific clones and E7-related motifs did.

Trimming removed 0 bases at V and 5 bases at J, with 11 bases between. There are 14 residues in the CDR3. Germline loops: CDR1 MNHNY, CDR2 SVGAGI (reference sequence). Repertoires were sampled repeatedly during chemoradiotherapy. This table comes from immunoSEQ multiplex PCR, and its TCRdb copy is limited to in-frame clones, with some not included. The sample gives tens of thousands of clones, approximately 90% of which show up once; 2.5% to 3.5% is in the top ten. Material: blood, obtained from a patient who underwent chemoradiotherapy. The chain is built from TRBV6-6 and TRBJ2-7; D is undetermined. The sequence came from a human donor with HPV-associated anogenital cancer. CDR3 DNA sequence: TGTGCCAGCAGTTACTCGGGTAGGGAACACGAGCAGTACTTC. Translating it yields CASSYSGREHEQYF.